The 31 T cell receptor beta chains below all came from one sample that was sequenced in a study of cytomegalovirus exposure and HLA in healthy donors. The protocol was immunoSEQ multiplex PCR, while the TCRdb copy is restricted to in-frame clones and leaves out a portion. Of about 58,000 clones listed, under 95% are singletons. The sequencing input was PBMCs. The receptors originated from a young man in good health and CMV-seronegative.

The chain links TRBV5-1 to TRBJ2-1; possible D gene TRBD2, 6 bases. This CDR3 has 14 amino acids. The ends were cut back, 7 bases at V and 7 bases at J, with 18 bases in the middle. Germline CDR1 and CDR2: SGHRS and YFSETQ. CDR3 protein: CASHWRRGGNEQFF. DNA of the CDR3: TGCGCCAGCCACTGGCGCCGCGGAGGGAATGAGCAGTTCTTC.

The chain recombines TRBV30 with TRBJ2-1, with 12 bases aligning to TRBD2. Germline assignment: CDR1 GTSNPN and CDR2 SVGIG (reference sequence). This CDR3 has 15 residues. The J segment lost 6 bases and the V segment lost 1 base, leaving 4 bases of the junction unmatched. Here the CDR3 DNA reads TGTGCCTGGAGTGGAGGACTAGCGGGAAGCAATGAGCAGTTCTTC. Amino acids: CAWSGGLAGSNEQFF. The full variable domain, its missing parts supplied by reference TRBV30 and TRBJ2-1, is SQTIHQWPATLVQPVGSPLSLECTVEGTSNPNLYWYRQAAGRGLQLLFYSVGIGQISSEVPQNLSASRPQDRQFILSSKKLLLSDSGFYLCAWSGGLAGSNEQFFGPGTRLTVL.

The chain has TRBV6-5 and TRBJ1-2; TRBD1 might be the D (6 bases). The CDR3 spans 14 residues. V lost 5 bases and J 8 bases, leaving 18 bases between the germline ends. Germline V lookup: CDR1 MNHEY, CDR2 SVGAGI. This CDR3 is CASSADSRLGGYTF. Written as DNA, the CDR3 is TGTGCCAGCAGTGCGGACAGTCGCCTCGGGGGCTACACCTTC.

The chain has TRBV7-8 and TRBJ1-1; TRBD1 aligns across 8 bases. V lost 10 bases, J lost 3 bases, and 10 bases stayed unmatched. This CDR3 spans 14 amino acids. CDR1 SGHVS and CDR2 FQNEAQ come from the germline V gene. The CDR3 nucleotides read TGTGCCACCGAAGCGCTGACAGGGGACACTGAAGCTTTCTTT. This codes for CATEALTGDTEAFF.

The chain recombines TRBV28 with TRBJ1-2; D remains unclear. Trimming pared 3 bases from V and 3 bases from J, leaving 5 bases between. CDR1 is MDHEN and CDR2 is SYDVKM in the germline V gene. The CDR3 has 12 residues. The CDR3 reads CASSFSDYGYTF. The CDR3 region has the DNA TGTGCCAGCAGTTTCTCAGACTATGGCTACACCTTC.

This clone occurred once. The V call is TRBV11-2, the J call TRBJ2-7; D is undetermined. The CDR3 sequence is 13 residues long. The V end was cut by 6 bases, the J end by 4 bases, with 13 bases between. Germline values: CDR1 SGHAT, CDR2 FQNNGV. This CDR3 reads CASRPPGAYEQYF. The CDR3 DNA reads as TGTGCCAGCAGACCCCCCGGAGCGTACGAGCAGTACTTC. Full variable domain (missing parts from reference TRBV11-2 and TRBJ2-7): EAGVAQSPRYKIIEKRQSVAFWCNPISGHATLYWYQQILGQGPKLLIQFQNNGVVDDSQLPKDRFSAERLKGVDSTLKIQPAKLEDSAVYLCASRPPGAYEQYFGPGTRLTVT.

This clone was seen a single time. J is TRBJ2-2 and V is TRBV19; tentative D call: TRBD2 (6 bases). The CDR3 runs to 17 residues. Germline assignment: CDR1 LNHDA and CDR2 SQIVND (reference sequence). V was clipped by 3 bases and J by 3 bases, with 17 bases between them. The CDR3 DNA reads as TGTGCCAGTAGTATCCCCCCTCCGTGGGGGGACACCGGGGAGCTGTTTTTT. Translating it yields CASSIPPPWGDTGELFF.

The chain combines TRBV28 with TRBJ2-7; D is possibly TRBD1 (5 bases). The V gene's germline CDR1 is MDHEN and CDR2 SYDVKM. Trimming cost V 1 base and J 5 bases, with 15 bases left between them. The CDR3 totals 15 residues. DNA of the CDR3: TGTGCCAGCAGTTTATTATCCGACAGTTGGGACGAGCAGTACTTC. This translates into CASSLLSDSWDEQYF.

This chain connects TRBV7-3 to TRBJ2-1; 9 bases are a match to TRBD2. Per the germline V gene, CDR1 is SGHTA and CDR2 is FQGTGA. V lost 9 bases to trimming and J lost 0 bases; unmatched junction nucleotides: 6. The CDR3 is made up of 15 amino acids. Here the CDR3 DNA reads TGTGCCAGTCAGCTTAGCGGGAGCTCCTACAATGAGCAGTTCTTC. This encodes CASQLSGSSYNEQFF.

The gene calls are TRBV28 and TRBJ2-7; 15 bases align to TRBD2. In germline, CDR1 is MDHEN, CDR2 SYDVKM. This CDR3 has 15 residues. Trimming removed 2 bases from V and 8 bases from J; junction bases left unmatched: 4. The CDR3, as DNA: TGTGCCAGCAGTTTAAGGACTAGCGGGAGGGGTAAGCAGTACTTC. It encodes CASSLRTSGRGKQYF.

This clone was seen a handful of times. The chain joins TRBV7-2 to TRBJ2-1; no firm D call. Germline assignment: CDR1 SGHTA and CDR2 FQGNSA. V gave up 1 base and J gave up 6 bases, with 7 bases separating them. The CDR3 contains 13 residues. The CDR3 nucleotides are TGTGCCAGCAGCTTAGATCGACTCAATGAGCAGTTCTTC. This codes for CASSLDRLNEQFF.

The chain is built from TRBV4-1 and TRBJ1-5, with 11 nucleotides matching TRBD1. The V gene's germline CDR1 is MGHRA and CDR2 YSYEKL. The CDR3 sequence is 15 residues long. Trimming took 3 bases from V and 6 from J; bases not matched to a gene: 4. CDR3 DNA: TGCGCCAGCAGCCAGGGACAGGGGGAGCGTCAGCCCCAGCATTTT. It codes for CASSQGQGERQPQHF.

The gene calls are TRBV7-2 and TRBJ1-2, with 7 nucleotides matching TRBD1. Germline assignment: CDR1 SGHTA and CDR2 FQGNSA. The V gene end was trimmed by 8 bases and the J gene end by 8 bases; junction bases not matched to a gene: 23. The CDR3 runs 17 residues. The CDR3 spells CASRRQARSTGDGGYTF. In DNA form, the CDR3 reads TGTGCCAGCCGACGACAAGCCCGATCAACAGGGGATGGGGGCTACACCTTC.

The genes are TRBV9 and TRBJ2-7; D call uncertain. This CDR3 region has 18 residues. V lost 3 bases and J 0 bases, leaving 22 bases between the germline ends. CDR1 and CDR2 (germline): SGDLS, YYNGEE. The CDR3 here is CASSAGPEAPSHSYEQYF. The CDR3 DNA follows: TGTGCCAGCAGCGCCGGTCCCGAGGCGCCAAGCCACTCCTACGAGCAGTACTTC.

A note on this clone: Additional DNA sequences in this sample encode the identical CDR3. The J gene is TRBJ2-7, the V gene TRBV5-1; TRBD1 matches at 8 bases. From germline, CDR1 is SGHRS and CDR2 YFSETQ. Unmatched junction bases numbered 5, after V lost 4 bases and J lost 2 bases. CDR3 length: 14 amino acids. DNA for the CDR3: TGCGCCAGCAGCCCCGGACAGGGACCCTACGAGCAGTACTTC. Its translation is CASSPGQGPYEQYF.

The V call is TRBV6-5, the J call TRBJ2-5; 7 bases match TRBD2. Germline-derived CDR1 and CDR2 are MNHEY and SVGAGI. V shed 0 bases, J shed 5 bases, and the junction held 0 bases outside the gene matches. CDR3 size: 13 residues. Here the CDR3 DNA reads TGTGCCAGCAGTTACTCGGGGGGGGAGACCCAGTACTTC. Translating gives CASSYSGGETQYF.

The CDR3 protein is CASSFSGRAGEQYF. CDR3 bases: TGTGCCAGCAGCTTCAGCGGGAGGGCCGGCGAGCAGTACTTC. This chain connects TRBV7-9 to TRBJ2-7; 10 bases map to TRBD2. V lost 3 bases and J lost 6; bases outside the gene matches: 5. CDR3 length: 14 residues. Germline V gene lookup returns CDR1 SEHNR and CDR2 FQNEAQ (reference sequence).

The chain uses TRBV19 and TRBJ2-7; 9 bases align to TRBD1. Looked up from germline, CDR1 is LNHDA and CDR2 is SQIVND (reference sequence). V was clipped by 2 bases and J by 5 bases; unmatched bases: 7. CDR3 size: 15 residues. The CDR3 protein is CASSIFGTGYDEQYF. In DNA, the CDR3 is TGTGCCAGTAGTATATTCGGGACAGGGTACGACGAGCAGTACTTC.

This clone was seen only a few times. The V gene is TRBV6-5, the J gene TRBJ2-5, with 7 bases fitting TRBD1. The CDR3 is 16 residues long. The ends lost 1 base at V and 2 bases at J; junction bases unmatched: 7. CDR1 MNHEY and CDR2 SVGAGI come from the germline V gene. CDR3 bases: TGTGCCAGCAGTTACTGGAGGACAGGAATACAAGAGACCCAGTACTTC. Protein: CASSYWRTGIQETQYF.

This clone has more than one count but fewer than ten. The gene calls are TRBV28 and TRBJ2-7, with D tentatively TRBD1 (5 bases). The CDR3 has 13 residues. Germline V gives CDR1 MDHEN, CDR2 SYDVKM. V was pared by 9 bases and J by 5 bases, with 17 bases between. The CDR3 bases are TGTGCCAGTGCGCAGTACTGGGGCGACGAGCAGTACTTC. Protein product: CASAQYWGDEQYF.

V is TRBV7-9 and J is TRBJ2-7; tentative D call: TRBD2 (6 bases). CDR1 and CDR2 from the germline V gene are SEHNR and FQNEAQ (reference sequence). The CDR3 runs 15 residues. V lost 4 bases, J lost 3 bases, and 16 bases lay in between. The CDR3 nucleotides are TGTGCCAGCAGCTGGGGGTCGGGACTGAGCTACGAGCAGTACTTC. Translated: CASSWGSGLSYEQYF.

This rearrangement joins TRBV4-3 to TRBJ1-1, with 7 bases aligning to TRBD1. This CDR3 region has 13 residues. The germline CDR1 and CDR2 sequences are LGHNA and YSLEER. Trimming took 6 bases from V and 1 from J; bases not matched to a gene: 2. This CDR3 is CASSGTENTEAFF. CDR3 nucleotide sequence: TGCGCCAGCAGTGGGACAGAGAACACTGAAGCTTTCTTT.

The genes are TRBV6-1 and TRBJ2-7; D might be TRBD2 (5 bases). With 3 bases removed from V and 6 bases from J, the gap between germline ends came to 15 bases. Germline V CDR1 and CDR2: MNHNS, SASEGT. The CDR3 consists of 14 residues. The CDR3 loop is CASSDAGFYIEQYF. In DNA form, the CDR3 reads TGTGCCAGCAGTGACGCGGGCTTTTATATCGAGCAGTACTTC.

The J gene is TRBJ2-7, the V gene TRBV5-4; D is possibly TRBD1 (6 bases). Trimming stripped 0 bases from V and 3 bases from J, with 10 bases between. The CDR3 consists of 14 residues. Germline V gene lookup returns CDR1 SGHNT and CDR2 YYREEE (reference sequence). Written as DNA, the CDR3 is TGTGCCAGCAGCTTGGCGGACAGCTACTACGAGCAGTACTTC. It is translated as CASSLADSYYEQYF.

V usage is TRBV4-3 and J usage is TRBJ2-1; tentative D call: TRBD1 (5 bases). CDR3 length: 18 residues. Trimming cost V 2 bases and J 0 bases, with 17 bases left between them. Germline V gives CDR1 LGHNA, CDR2 YSLEER. In DNA, the CDR3 is TGCGCCAGCAGCCAATCTTGGGGAACAGGTTCCTCCTACAATGAGCAGTTCTTC. This translates into CASSQSWGTGSSYNEQFF.

Only one count was recorded for this clone. The chain joins TRBV10-3 to TRBJ2-1; 7 nucleotides agree with TRBD1. V shed 4 bases, J shed 7 bases, and the junction held 1 base outside the gene matches. The CDR3 length is 12 residues. Per germline, CDR1 ENHRY and CDR2 SYGVKD. The CDR3 bases are TGTGCCATCAGTGCGACAGGGAATGAGCAGTTCTTC. Translating it yields CAISATGNEQFF.

This rearrangement joins TRBV5-1 to TRBJ1-3; 8 positions agree with TRBD1. Germline CDR1 SGHRS, CDR2 YFSETQ. The CDR3 consists of 17 residues. V lost 4 bases to trimming and J lost 2 bases; unmatched junction nucleotides: 11. The CDR3 is CASSRVQGATTGNTIYF. The CDR3 bases are TGCGCCAGCAGCCGCGTTCAGGGGGCGACGACTGGAAACACCATATATTTT.

The chain uses TRBV12-5 and TRBJ2-3, with a possible D match to TRBD1 (6 bases). V was cut by 6 bases and J by 7 bases, with 14 bases left in between. CDR1 and CDR2 from the germline V gene are LGHNT and FRNRAP. The CDR3 runs 13 residues. The CDR3 coding sequence is TGTGCTAGTGGCGTCACAGGGTTTAATACGCAGTATTTT. This translates into CASGVTGFNTQYF.

The rearrangement joins TRBV9 to TRBJ2-1, with D possibly TRBD2 on 6 matching bases. The CDR3 length is 14 residues. Trimming shortened V by 4 bases and J by 2 bases, and 10 bases separated the two germline ends. CDR1 is SGDLS and CDR2 is YYNGEE in the germline V gene. The DNA for the CDR3 is TGTGCCAGCAGCCCCGGGGGTGCCTACAATGAGCAGTTCTTC. Its translation: CASSPGGAYNEQFF.

The rearrangement joins TRBV10-3 to TRBJ2-7; TRBD2 aligns across 8 bases. Trimming cost V 4 bases and J 2 bases; bases outside gene matches: 7. There are 15 residues in the CDR3. Germline values: CDR1 ENHRY, CDR2 SYGVKD. The CDR3 region is CAISVSGGPTYEQYF. In nucleotides, the CDR3 is TGTGCCATCAGTGTCTCGGGGGGGCCAACCTACGAGCAGTACTTC.

This chain links TRBV7-2 with TRBJ2-1; D ambiguous. Germline values: CDR1 SGHTA, CDR2 FQGNSA. Trimming cost V 5 bases and J 7 bases, with 12 bases left between them. The length of the CDR3 is 13 residues. This chain's CDR3 is CASSRPPRNEQFF. The CDR3 DNA reads as TGTGCCAGCAGCCGACCTCCGAGGAATGAGCAGTTCTTC.